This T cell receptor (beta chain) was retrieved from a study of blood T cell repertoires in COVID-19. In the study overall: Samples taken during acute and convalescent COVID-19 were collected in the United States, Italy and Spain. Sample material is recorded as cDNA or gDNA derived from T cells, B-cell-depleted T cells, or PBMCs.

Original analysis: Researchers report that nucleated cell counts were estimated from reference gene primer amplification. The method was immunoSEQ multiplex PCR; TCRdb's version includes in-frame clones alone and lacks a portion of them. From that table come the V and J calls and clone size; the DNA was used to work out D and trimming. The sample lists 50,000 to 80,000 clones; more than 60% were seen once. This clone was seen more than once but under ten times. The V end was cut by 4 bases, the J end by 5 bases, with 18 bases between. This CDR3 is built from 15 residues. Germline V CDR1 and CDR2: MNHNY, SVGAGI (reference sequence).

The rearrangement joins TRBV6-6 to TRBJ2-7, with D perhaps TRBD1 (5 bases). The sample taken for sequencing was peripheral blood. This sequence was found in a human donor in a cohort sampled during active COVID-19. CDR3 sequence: CASSLSQASGNEQYF. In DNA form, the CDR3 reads TGTGCCAGCAGTTTGTCACAGGCCTCAGGGAACGAGCAGTACTTC.